The 20 T cell receptor beta chains listed next were all sequenced from one sample in a study of T cell changes during pregnancy in multiple sclerosis. Using immunoSEQ multiplex PCR, the repertoire was profiled, and TCRdb retains in-frame clones only, with some absent. The sample yields 50,000 to 65,000 clones, 80% to 95% seen once. The sequences come from CD8+ T cells from peripheral blood mononuclear cells, collected in the second trimester of pregnancy. These receptors came from a female donor with multiple sclerosis, enrolled in a pregnancy study.

The chain is built from TRBV28 and TRBJ2-3; 10 bases line up with TRBD2. From germline, CDR1 is MDHEN and CDR2 SYDVKM. CDR3 length: 16 residues. V dropped 2 bases and J dropped 2; count of bases not matched to a gene: 4. The CDR3 DNA reads as TGTGCCAGCAGTTTAAGTAGCGGGAGGTTCACAGATACGCAGTATTTT. This gives the protein CASSLSSGRFTDTQYF. Looking up the rest from reference TRBV28 and TRBJ2-3 gives the full variable domain: DVKVTQSSRYLVKRTGEKVFLECVQDMDHENMFWYRQDPGLGLRLIYFSYDVKMKEKGDIPEGYSVSREKKERFSLILESASTNQTSMYLCASSLSSGRFTDTQYFGPGTRLTVL.

The chain employs TRBV19 and TRBJ2-7; 8 bases fit TRBD1. Germline CDR1 reads LNHDA; CDR2 reads SQIVND (reference sequence). The CDR3 sequence is 14 residues long. The ends lost 5 bases at V and 3 bases at J; junction bases unmatched: 6. CDR3 coding DNA: TGTGCCAGTAGTTTAGGGACAGGAATCTACGAGCAGTACTTC. Protein product: CASSLGTGIYEQYF.

The chain combines TRBV7-2 with TRBJ2-7; 9 nucleotides agree with TRBD1. Germline V lookup: CDR1 SGHTA, CDR2 FQGNSA. Unmatched junction bases numbered 6, after V lost 5 bases and J lost 4 bases. This CDR3 is built from 14 residues. Here the CDR3 reads CASSPWDRDYEQYF. For the CDR3, the DNA is TGTGCCAGCAGCCCGTGGGACAGGGATTACGAGCAGTACTTC.

V gene TRBV6-1 combines with J gene TRBJ2-1; D is perhaps TRBD2 (6 bases). The ends were cut back, 7 bases at V and 7 bases at J, with 8 bases in the middle. The germline CDR1 and CDR2 sequences are MNHNS and SASEGT. The CDR3 extends over 11 amino acids. CDR3 loop: CASMEGNEQFF. In nucleotides, the CDR3 is TGTGCCAGCATGGAGGGGAATGAGCAGTTCTTC.

This clone came up a few times. The rearrangement joins TRBV27 to TRBJ1-2, with TRBD1 as a possible D gene (5 bases). V was trimmed by 3 bases and J by 8 bases, leaving 16 bases between them. Looked up from germline, CDR1 is MNHEY and CDR2 is SMNVEV (reference sequence). The CDR3 loop spans 14 amino acids. The CDR3 protein is CASSFLRQPRGYTF. DNA for the CDR3: TGTGCCAGCAGTTTCCTCAGACAGCCAAGAGGCTACACCTTC.

The chain joins TRBV7-6 to TRBJ2-2; possibly TRBD2 for D (6 bases). The CDR3 sequence is 15 residues long. Deletions cut 5 bases from V and 2 bases from J, with 12 bases between. Germline assignment: CDR1 SGHVS and CDR2 FNYEAQ. The CDR3, as DNA: TGTGCCAGCAGCCTTCTAGCGCCCAACACCGGGGAGCTGTTTTTT. The encoded protein is CASSLLAPNTGELFF.

This sequence joins TRBV27 and TRBJ1-5, with TRBD1 matching 7 bases. Per germline, CDR1 MNHEY and CDR2 SMNVEV (reference sequence). J lost 0 bases, V lost 2 bases, and 4 bases had no gene match. This CDR3 is 16 amino acids long. CDR3 coding DNA: TGTGCCAGCAGTTTAAGGGGGCGCGATAGCAATCAGCCCCAGCATTTT. Protein: CASSLRGRDSNQPQHF.

J is TRBJ2-2 and V is TRBV27; D uncertain. The CDR3 consists of 12 residues. Looked up from germline, CDR1 is MNHEY and CDR2 is SMNVEV (reference sequence). V was clipped by 3 bases and J by 8 bases, with 7 bases between them. CDR3 sequence reads: CASSFLGGELFF. The CDR3 DNA sequence: TGTGCCAGCAGTTTCCTAGGAGGGGAGCTGTTTTTT.

The CDR3 DNA reads as TGTGCCAGTAGTATTAACTTCCAAAGCACAGATACGCAGTATTTT. Residues: CASSINFQSTDTQYF. The chain employs TRBV19 and TRBJ2-3; D is unresolved. V lost 3 bases to trimming and J lost 0 bases, with 10 bases between them. CDR3 size: 15 residues. The germline CDR1 and CDR2 sequences are LNHDA and SQIVND (reference sequence).

The chain uses TRBV5-8 and TRBJ2-7; D gene unclear. The CDR3 sequence is 13 residues long. The germline V and J ends were trimmed by 0 bases and 4 bases, with 8 bases remaining between them. Germline V lookup: CDR1 SGHTS, CDR2 YDEGEE. The DNA for the CDR3 is TGTGCCAGCAGCTTGGGCAGGTCGTACGAGCAGTACTTC. Its protein is CASSLGRSYEQYF.

The V call is TRBV30, the J call TRBJ2-6, with a tentative D call TRBD2 (6 bases). Trimming left V 1 base short and J 1 base short, with 8 bases between. This CDR3 contains 15 residues. CDR1 and CDR2 from the germline V gene are GTSNPN and SVGIG (reference sequence). This CDR3 is CAWSDGGSGANVLTF. DNA for the CDR3: TGTGCCTGGAGTGACGGGGGTTCTGGGGCCAACGTCCTGACTTTC.

This rearrangement joins TRBV27 to TRBJ1-2; 9 bases align to TRBD1. V shed 3 bases and J 6 bases; nucleotides not matched to a gene: 11. The germline gives CDR1 MNHEY, CDR2 SMNVEV (reference sequence). CDR3 length: 16 amino acids. Here the CDR3 reads CASSLGQGGRGDGYTF. The DNA of the CDR3 is TGTGCCAGCAGTTTGGGACAGGGAGGTCGGGGGGATGGCTACACCTTC.

The chain links TRBV28 to TRBJ2-1; D possibly corresponds to TRBD2 (6 bases). CDR3 length equals 15 residues. Per germline, CDR1 MDHEN and CDR2 SYDVKM. V was cut by 4 bases and J by 8 bases, with 18 bases left in between. The CDR3 nucleotides are TGTGCCAGCAGTTCGCAGCAGGGAGGTTACGATGAGCAGTTCTTC. Encoded protein: CASSSQQGGYDEQFF.

This rearrangement joins TRBV4-2 to TRBJ2-1; D perhaps matches TRBD2 (5 bases). Germline loops: CDR1 LGHNA, CDR2 YNFKEQ. V was pared by 3 bases and J by 0 bases, with 18 bases between. CDR3 length: 18 residues. CDR3 residues: CASSQRGERKSSYNEQFF. DNA for the CDR3: TGTGCCAGCAGCCAGCGAGGAGAGCGGAAGAGCTCCTACAATGAGCAGTTCTTC.

This clone was recorded once. The chain uses TRBV29-1 and TRBJ2-7; TRBD1 agrees at 9 bases. This CDR3 comprises 15 residues. CDR1 is SQVTM and CDR2 is ANQGSEA in the germline V gene. V was pared by 6 bases and J by 6 bases, with 15 bases of the junction left unmatched. As DNA, the CDR3 is TGCAGCGTCCCCGTCTGGACAGGGGACTTTGCCGAGCAGTACTTC. Residues: CSVPVWTGDFAEQYF.

This clone was seen just once. The chain employs TRBV12-2 and TRBJ2-1; the table's D call, TRBD2, was not checked against the DNA. TRBV12-2 is a pseudogene locus. This CDR3 is built from 14 residues. In nucleotides, the CDR3 is TGTGCAAGTCGGCCTTATAGCTCCTACAATGAGCAGTTCTTC. This codes for CASRPYSSYNEQFF.

The rearrangement joins TRBV19 to TRBJ2-3; 7 bases line up with TRBD1. Germline V gives CDR1 LNHDA, CDR2 SQIVND (reference sequence). V shed 1 base and J 3 bases; nucleotides not matched to a gene: 4. The CDR3 runs to 15 residues. CDR3 bases: TGTGCCAGTAGTATAGGTGACAGGGTTACAGATACGCAGTATTTT. This codes for CASSIGDRVTDTQYF.

The gene calls are TRBV27 and TRBJ2-5; D is unclear. Germline V CDR1 and CDR2: MNHEY, SMNVEV (reference sequence). The CDR3 sequence is 15 residues long. V was shortened by 3 bases and J by 4 bases, with 15 bases between the two germline ends. DNA of the CDR3: TGTGCCAGCAGTTTGCGACAAGCTGCTTCAGAGACCCAGTACTTC. The encoded protein is CASSLRQAASETQYF.

The rearrangement links TRBV27 to TRBJ1-5, with D maybe TRBD1 (5 bases). Germline V gene lookup returns CDR1 MNHEY and CDR2 SMNVEV (reference sequence). V gave up 7 bases and J gave up 5 bases, with 18 bases separating them. CDR3 size: 15 residues. CDR3 sequence (DNA): TGTGCCAGCACACTAAGTCCAGGGTTAGATCAGCCCCAGCATTTT. Translating gives CASTLSPGLDQPQHF.

This chain connects TRBV7-9 to TRBJ2-3; 11 bases align to TRBD2. Trimming cost V 5 bases and J 5 bases; bases outside gene matches: 3. CDR3 length: 14 residues. Germline CDR1 and CDR2: SEHNR and FQNEAQ (reference sequence). DNA of the CDR3: TGTGCCAGCAGCGTTGGACTAGCGGGAGATACGCAGTATTTT. This encodes CASSVGLAGDTQYF.